This T cell receptor beta chain stems from a study of cytomegalovirus exposure and HLA in healthy donors. Whereas donors were nominally healthy upon sampling, unrecorded immune exposures were probable. The PCR contained 60 Vbeta and 13 Jbeta primers. Profiling relied on immunoSEQ multiplex PCR, and the TCRdb table lists in-frame clones only, not all of them. The sample gives a few hundred thousand clones, 84% of which show up once; roughly 2% is in the top ten. CDR3 size: 12 residues. In germline, CDR1 is SGHAT, CDR2 FQNNGV. The V end was cut by 8 bases, the J end by 5 bases, with 11 bases between. J is TRBJ2-3 and V is TRBV11-2; TRBD2 might be the D (6 bases). The sequencing sample was made of PBMCs. This clonotype was obtained from a woman between 40 and 50 years old in good health and CMV-seropositive. The CDR3 sequence: CASSGGRDTQYF. Written as DNA, the CDR3 is TGTGCCAGCTCCGGGGGAAGAGATACGCAGTATTTT.